A selection of T cell receptor beta chains follows, all from one sample in a study of T cells in Graves' hyperthyroidism and ophthalmopathy. TCRdb re-called the multiplex PCR reads with MiXCR, one entry per CDR3 protein. The repertoire includes about 400,000 distinct CDR3 sequences, around 15% of them detected once, and roughly a fifth sits in the top ten. The sample was blood. These receptors originate from a woman aged 55-69 years with Graves' ophthalmopathy. Both conserved end residues are part of each CDR3.

V: TRBV10-3; J: TRBJ1-1; CDR3: CAISGGSAEAFF
V: TRBV5-1; J: TRBJ2-1; CDR3: CASSITGQNNEQFF
V: TRBV20-1; J: TRBJ2-2; CDR3: CSARDPGISTGELFF
V: TRBV12-3/TRBV12-4; J: TRBJ1-5; CDR3: CASSLYLNQPQHF
V: TRBV4-2; J: TRBJ1-2; CDR3: CASSQDLGGSSSGYTF
V: TRBV28; J: TRBJ2-3; CDR3: CASSLLTPDTQYF
V: TRBV3-1; J: TRBJ2-5; CDR3: CASSLRLAGQETQYF
V: TRBV7-9; J: TRBJ2-3; CDR3: CASSLPIKAAGQPTDTQYF
V: TRBV2; J: TRBJ2-1; CDR3: CASTGTSGSWEQFF
V: TRBV5-6; J: TRBJ2-3; CDR3: CASSPDLAGIDTQYF